Sequencing of this TCR beta chain was carried out in a study of blood T cell repertoires in COVID-19. Per the original methods: It was from reference gene primer amplification that nucleated cell counts were estimated. Assay used: immunoSEQ multiplex PCR; TCRdb lists only in-frame clones, some missing. That table supplies the V and J calls and clone size; D and trimming were determined from the DNA. The repertoire consists of approximately 170,000 clones, with about 90% occurring once and the leading ten covering approximately 4%. The V gene lost 1 base and the J gene lost 3 bases, with 8 bases spanning the gap. Germline V gene lookup returns CDR1 KGHDR and CDR2 SFDVKD. The length of the CDR3 is 14 residues.

V is TRBV24-1 and J is TRBJ1-2, with a possible D match to TRBD1 (5 bases). This receptor was identified in a woman in her seventies with acute or convalescent COVID-19. Input material: peripheral blood. Written as DNA, the CDR3 is TGTGCCACCAGTGATTTCTCCAGGGACTATGGCTACACCTTC. This gives the protein CATSDFSRDYGYTF.